The TCR beta chain described here comes from a study of control samples from healthy donors and cancer patients. Clones were read by immunoSEQ multiplex PCR, and TCRdb kept only the in-frame ones, dropping some. The data show roughly 84,000 clones, about nine tenths seen once. Sequencing was carried out using blood. This sequence originates from a man aged 45-65 years in good health.

The chain's CDR3 is CSVDRGGDTQYF. In nucleotides, the CDR3 is TGCAGCGTTGACAGGGGCGGGGATACGCAGTATTTT. The chain carries TRBV29-1 and TRBJ2-3; possibly TRBD1 for D (6 bases). V lost 3 bases, J lost 6 bases, and 10 bases lay in between. Looked up from germline, CDR1 is SQVTM and CDR2 is ANQGSEA. The CDR3 sequence is 12 residues long.